This T cell receptor beta chain was sequenced during a study of blood T cell repertoires in COVID-19. Across the whole study: Samples came from the United States, Italy and Spain, spanning acute and convalescent COVID-19. T cells, B-cell-depleted T cells, or PBMCs supplied cDNA or gDNA.

Authors' methods: Researchers report that nucleated cell counts were estimated from reference gene primer amplification. TCRdb's copy holds only in-frame clones and misses some; the assay was immunoSEQ multiplex PCR. The V and J calls and clone size were taken over from that table, and D and trimming were inferred from the DNA. The sample includes some 73,000 clones, about 85% of them seen just once. V dropped 6 bases and J dropped 4 bases, with 12 bases sitting between them. This CDR3 region has 14 residues. Germline CDR1 is SGHTA and CDR2 is FQGNSA. The clonotype originates from an elderly woman with active or convalescent COVID-19. The chain joins TRBV7-2 to TRBJ2-2; D is perhaps TRBD1 (6 bases). Sequenced material: peripheral blood. CDR3 nucleotide sequence: TGTGCCAGCAGACTCCAGGGGCCCACCGGGGAGCTGTTTTTT. This codes for CASRLQGPTGELFF.